This entry features one T cell receptor (beta chain) sequence. What it recognizes is unknown. Clones were read by immunoSEQ multiplex PCR, and TCRdb kept only the in-frame ones, dropping some. The top ten hold roughly 18% of the sample, which has 60,000 to 85,000 clones, roughly 87% seen once. The data were taken from a study of T cell responses to AZD1222 COVID-19 vaccine. The study, taken as a whole, reports: It should be noted that donors were predominantly white British and more often female, and clonal diversity was possibly underestimated. Just a handful of people given AZD1222 tested seropositive at baseline.

Germline loops: CDR1 GTSNPN, CDR2 SVGIG (reference sequence). Trimming removed 1 base from V and 5 bases from J, with 9 bases in between. The CDR3 totals 13 residues. The sample was peripheral blood, taken 28 days after the second AZD1222 dose. This chain links TRBV30 with TRBJ2-1, with D perhaps being TRBD1 or TRBD2 (5 bases each). The source of this sequence is an adult who received the AZD1222 COVID-19 vaccine. CDR3 loop: CAWSGGRDNEQFF. The CDR3 bases are TGTGCCTGGAGTGGGGGACGGGACAATGAGCAGTTCTTC.